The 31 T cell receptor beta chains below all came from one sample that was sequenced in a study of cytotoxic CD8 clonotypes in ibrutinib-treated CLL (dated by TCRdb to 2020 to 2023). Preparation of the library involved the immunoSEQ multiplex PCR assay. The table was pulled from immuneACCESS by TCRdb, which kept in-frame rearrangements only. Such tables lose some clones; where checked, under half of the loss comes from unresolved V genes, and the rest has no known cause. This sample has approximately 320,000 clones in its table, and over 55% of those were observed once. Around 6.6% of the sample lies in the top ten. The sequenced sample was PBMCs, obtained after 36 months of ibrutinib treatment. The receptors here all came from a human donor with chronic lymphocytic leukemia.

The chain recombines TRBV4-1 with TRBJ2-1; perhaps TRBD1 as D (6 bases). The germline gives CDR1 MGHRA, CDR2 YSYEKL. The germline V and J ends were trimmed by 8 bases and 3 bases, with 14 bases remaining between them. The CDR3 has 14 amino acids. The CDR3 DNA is TGCGCCAGCCGATTAGGGGGTATCTACAATGAGCAGTTCTTC. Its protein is CASRLGGIYNEQFF.

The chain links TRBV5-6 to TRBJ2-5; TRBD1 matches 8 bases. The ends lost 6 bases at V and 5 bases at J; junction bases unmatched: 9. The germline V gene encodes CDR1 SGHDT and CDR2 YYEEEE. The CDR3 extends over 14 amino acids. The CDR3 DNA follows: TGTGCCAGCAACGACAGGGGTTTAACGGAGACCCAGTACTTC. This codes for CASNDRGLTETQYF.

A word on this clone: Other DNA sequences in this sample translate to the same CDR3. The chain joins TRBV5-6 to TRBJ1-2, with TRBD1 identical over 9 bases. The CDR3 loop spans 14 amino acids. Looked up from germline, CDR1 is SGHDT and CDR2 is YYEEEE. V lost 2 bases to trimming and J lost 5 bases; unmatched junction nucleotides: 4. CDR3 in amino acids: CASSLGQGRYGYTF. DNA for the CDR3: TGTGCCAGCAGCTTAGGACAGGGGCGTTATGGCTACACCTTC.

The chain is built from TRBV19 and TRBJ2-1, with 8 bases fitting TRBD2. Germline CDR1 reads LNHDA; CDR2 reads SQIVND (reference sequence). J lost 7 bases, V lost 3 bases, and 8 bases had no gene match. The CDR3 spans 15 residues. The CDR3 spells CASSITAGALNEQFF. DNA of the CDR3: TGTGCCAGTAGTATCACAGCGGGAGCTCTAAATGAGCAGTTCTTC.

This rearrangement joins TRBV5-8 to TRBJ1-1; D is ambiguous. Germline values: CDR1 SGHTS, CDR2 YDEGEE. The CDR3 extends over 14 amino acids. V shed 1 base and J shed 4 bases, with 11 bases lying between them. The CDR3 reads CASSLISPLTEAFF. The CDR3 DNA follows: TGTGCCAGCAGCTTGATATCACCACTCACTGAAGCTTTCTTT.

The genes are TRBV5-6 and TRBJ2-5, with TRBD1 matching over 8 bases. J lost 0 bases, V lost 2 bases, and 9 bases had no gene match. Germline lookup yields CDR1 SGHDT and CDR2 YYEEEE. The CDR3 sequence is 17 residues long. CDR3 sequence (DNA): TGTGCCAGCAGCTTTGTTTGGGACAGGAGAAACCAAGAGACCCAGTACTTC. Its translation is CASSFVWDRRNQETQYF.

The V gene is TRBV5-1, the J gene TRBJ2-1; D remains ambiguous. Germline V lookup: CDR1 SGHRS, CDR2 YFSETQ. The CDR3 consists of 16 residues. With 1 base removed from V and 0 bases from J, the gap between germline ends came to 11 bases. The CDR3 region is CASSLLGDHSYNEQFF. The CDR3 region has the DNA TGCGCCAGCAGCTTGCTTGGGGATCACTCCTACAATGAGCAGTTCTTC.

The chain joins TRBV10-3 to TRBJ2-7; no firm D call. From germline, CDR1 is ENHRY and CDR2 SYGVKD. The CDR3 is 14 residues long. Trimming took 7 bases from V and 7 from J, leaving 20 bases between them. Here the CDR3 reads CAITGSHFEQEQYF. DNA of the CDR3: TGTGCCATCACTGGCTCGCATTTTGAGCAGGAGCAGTACTTC.

Written as DNA, the CDR3 is TGTGCCAGCAGCTTAGCGGGCCTACCTAAGCAGTACTTC. This translates into CASSLAGLPKQYF. V gene TRBV7-2 combines with J gene TRBJ2-7, with D unresolved. The germline V gene has CDR1 SGHTA and CDR2 FQGNSA. Trimming took off 0 bases at V and 8 bases at J, with 11 bases between the two ends. There are 13 residues in the CDR3.

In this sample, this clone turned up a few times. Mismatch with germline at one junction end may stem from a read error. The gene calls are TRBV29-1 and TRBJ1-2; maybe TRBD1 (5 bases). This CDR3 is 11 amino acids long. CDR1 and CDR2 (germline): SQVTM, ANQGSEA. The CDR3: CSVEVREGFAF. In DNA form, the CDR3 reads TGCAGCGTTGAAGTTCGCGAGGGGTTCGCCTTC.

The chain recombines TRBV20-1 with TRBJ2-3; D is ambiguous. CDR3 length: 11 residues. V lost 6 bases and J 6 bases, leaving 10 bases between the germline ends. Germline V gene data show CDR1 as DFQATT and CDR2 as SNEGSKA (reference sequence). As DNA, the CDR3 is TGCAGTGCCACTCCCCGGGATACGCAGTATTTT. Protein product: CSATPRDTQYF.

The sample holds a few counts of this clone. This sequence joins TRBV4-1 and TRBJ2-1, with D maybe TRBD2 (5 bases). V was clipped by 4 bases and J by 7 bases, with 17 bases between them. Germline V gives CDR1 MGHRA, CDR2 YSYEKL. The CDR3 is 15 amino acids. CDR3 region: CASSPRTPSVNEQFF. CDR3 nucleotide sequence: TGCGCCAGCAGCCCAAGGACTCCGTCGGTAAATGAGCAGTTCTTC.

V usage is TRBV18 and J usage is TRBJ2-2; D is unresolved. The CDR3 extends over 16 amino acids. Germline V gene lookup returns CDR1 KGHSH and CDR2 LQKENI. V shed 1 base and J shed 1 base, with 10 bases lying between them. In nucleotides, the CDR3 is TGTGCCAGCTCACCACTTACAGCCGAGAACACCGGGGAGCTGTTTTTT. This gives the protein CASSPLTAENTGELFF.

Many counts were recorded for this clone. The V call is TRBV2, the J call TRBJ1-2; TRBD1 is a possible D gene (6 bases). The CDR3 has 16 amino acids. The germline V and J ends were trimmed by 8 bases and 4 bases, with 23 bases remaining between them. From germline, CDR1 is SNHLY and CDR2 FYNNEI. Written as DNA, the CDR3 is TGTGCCAGCGGGGGGACATCTAAGGGTAGCCTCTATGGCTACACCTTC. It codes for CASGGTSKGSLYGYTF.

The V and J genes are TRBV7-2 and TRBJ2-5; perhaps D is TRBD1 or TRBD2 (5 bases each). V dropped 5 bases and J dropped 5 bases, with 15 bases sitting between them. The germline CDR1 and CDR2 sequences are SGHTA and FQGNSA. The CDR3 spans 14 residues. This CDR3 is CASSVGPGRETQYF. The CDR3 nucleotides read TGTGCCAGCAGCGTAGGTCCGGGACGGGAGACCCAGTACTTC.

The CDR3 protein is CASSQDHRGLNEKLFF. CDR3 nucleotide sequence: TGCGCCAGCAGCCAAGATCACAGGGGACTTAATGAAAAACTGTTTTTT. The V and J genes are TRBV4-1 and TRBJ1-4; the match to TRBD1 covers 7 bases. The length of the CDR3 is 16 residues. Unmatched junction bases numbered 5, after V lost 0 bases and J lost 4 bases. Germline CDR1 reads MGHRA; CDR2 reads YSYEKL.

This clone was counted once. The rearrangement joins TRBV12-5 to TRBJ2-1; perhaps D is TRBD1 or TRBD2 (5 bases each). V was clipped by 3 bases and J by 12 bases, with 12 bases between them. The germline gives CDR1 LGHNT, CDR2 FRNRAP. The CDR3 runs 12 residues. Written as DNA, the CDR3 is TGTGCTAGTGGTTTCGGGACGCTCGGGCAGTTCTTC. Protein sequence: CASGFGTLGQFF.

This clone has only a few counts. The CDR3 DNA follows: TGTGCCAGCAGCTCCTATAAAACAGGGAGCCGGGAGCTGTTTTTT. Residues: CASSSYKTGSRELFF. The chain has TRBV7-8 and TRBJ2-2; a possible D gene is TRBD1 (6 bases). The ends were cut back, 4 bases at V and 9 bases at J, with 18 bases in the middle. This CDR3 has 15 residues. CDR1 and CDR2 (germline): SGHVS, FQNEAQ.

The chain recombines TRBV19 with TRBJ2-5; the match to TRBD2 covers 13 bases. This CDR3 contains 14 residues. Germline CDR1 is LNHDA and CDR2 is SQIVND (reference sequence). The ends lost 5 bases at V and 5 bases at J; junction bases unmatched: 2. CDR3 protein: CASSLTSGRETQYF. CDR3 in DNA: TGTGCCAGTAGTCTGACTAGCGGGAGGGAGACCCAGTACTTC.

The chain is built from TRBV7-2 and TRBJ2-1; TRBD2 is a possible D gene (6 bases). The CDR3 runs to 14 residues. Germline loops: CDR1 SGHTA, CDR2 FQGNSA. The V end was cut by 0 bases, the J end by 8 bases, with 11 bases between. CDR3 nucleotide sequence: TGTGCCAGCAGCTTAGCGATTACTAGCCATGAGCAGTTCTTC. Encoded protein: CASSLAITSHEQFF.

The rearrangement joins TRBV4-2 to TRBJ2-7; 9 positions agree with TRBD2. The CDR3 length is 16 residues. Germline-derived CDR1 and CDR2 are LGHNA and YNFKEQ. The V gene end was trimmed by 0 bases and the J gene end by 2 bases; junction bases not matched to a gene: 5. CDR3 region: CASSQDSGGITYEQYF. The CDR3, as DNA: TGTGCCAGCAGCCAAGACAGCGGGGGGATCACCTACGAGCAGTACTTC.

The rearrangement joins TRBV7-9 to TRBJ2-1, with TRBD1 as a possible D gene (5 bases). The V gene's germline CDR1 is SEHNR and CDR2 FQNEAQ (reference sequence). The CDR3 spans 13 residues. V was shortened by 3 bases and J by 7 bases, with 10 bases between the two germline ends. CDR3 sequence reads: CASSLPGLNEQFF. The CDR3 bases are TGTGCCAGCAGCTTGCCAGGGCTTAATGAGCAGTTCTTC.

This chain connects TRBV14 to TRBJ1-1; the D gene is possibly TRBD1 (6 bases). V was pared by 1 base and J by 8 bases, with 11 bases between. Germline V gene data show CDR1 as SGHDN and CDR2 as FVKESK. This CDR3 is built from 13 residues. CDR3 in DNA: TGTGCCAGCAGCCAAGTCCCAGGGGCAGAAGCTTTCTTT. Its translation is CASSQVPGAEAFF.

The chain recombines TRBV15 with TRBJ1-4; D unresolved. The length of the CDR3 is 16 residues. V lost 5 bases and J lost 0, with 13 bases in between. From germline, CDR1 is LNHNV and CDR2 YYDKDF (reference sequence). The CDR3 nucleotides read TGTGCCACCAGCCCCCTCTGGGATGCAACTAATGAAAAACTGTTTTTT. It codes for CATSPLWDATNEKLFF.

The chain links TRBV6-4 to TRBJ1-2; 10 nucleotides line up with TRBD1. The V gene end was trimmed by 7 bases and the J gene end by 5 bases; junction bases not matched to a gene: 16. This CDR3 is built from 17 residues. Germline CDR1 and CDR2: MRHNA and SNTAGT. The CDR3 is CASKPLRQGAVRYGYTF. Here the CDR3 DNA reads TGTGCCAGCAAGCCCTTGCGACAGGGGGCGGTTCGTTATGGCTACACCTTC.

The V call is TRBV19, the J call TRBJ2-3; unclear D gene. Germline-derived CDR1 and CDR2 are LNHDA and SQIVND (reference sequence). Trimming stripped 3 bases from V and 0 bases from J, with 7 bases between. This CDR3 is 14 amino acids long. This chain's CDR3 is CASSISASTDTQYF. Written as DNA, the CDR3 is TGTGCCAGTAGTATCAGCGCTAGCACAGATACGCAGTATTTT.

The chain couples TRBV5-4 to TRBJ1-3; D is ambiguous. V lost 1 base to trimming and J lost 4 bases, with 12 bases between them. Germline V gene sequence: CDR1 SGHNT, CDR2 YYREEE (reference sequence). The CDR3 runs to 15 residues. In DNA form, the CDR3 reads TGTGCCAGCAGCTTGTCTGGGTACGGAGGAAACACCATATATTTT. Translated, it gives CASSLSGYGGNTIYF.

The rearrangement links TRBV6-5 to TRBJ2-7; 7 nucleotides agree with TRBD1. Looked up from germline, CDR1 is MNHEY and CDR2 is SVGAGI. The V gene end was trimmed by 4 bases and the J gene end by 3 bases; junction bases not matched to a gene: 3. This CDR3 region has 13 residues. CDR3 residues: CASSSGTDYEQYF. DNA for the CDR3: TGTGCCAGCAGTTCCGGGACAGACTACGAGCAGTACTTC.

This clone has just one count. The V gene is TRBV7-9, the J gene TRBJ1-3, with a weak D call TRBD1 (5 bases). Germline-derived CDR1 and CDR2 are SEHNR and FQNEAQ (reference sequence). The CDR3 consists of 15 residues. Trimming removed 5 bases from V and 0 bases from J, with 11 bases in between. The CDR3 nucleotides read TGTGCCAGCAGCGGGGACCGTTACTCTGGAAACACCATATATTTT. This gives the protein CASSGDRYSGNTIYF.

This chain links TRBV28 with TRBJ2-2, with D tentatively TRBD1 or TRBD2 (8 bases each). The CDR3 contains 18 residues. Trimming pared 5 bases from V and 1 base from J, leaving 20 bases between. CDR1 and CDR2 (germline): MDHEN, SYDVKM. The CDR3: CASSPTGASGWNTGELFF. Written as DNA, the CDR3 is TGTGCCAGCAGTCCGACAGGGGCTAGCGGGTGGAACACCGGGGAGCTGTTTTTT.

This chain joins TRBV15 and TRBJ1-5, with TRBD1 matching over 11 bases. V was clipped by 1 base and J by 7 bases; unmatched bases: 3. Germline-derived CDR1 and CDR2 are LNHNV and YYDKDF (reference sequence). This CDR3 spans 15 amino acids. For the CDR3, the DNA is TGTGCCACCAGCAGAGGGACAGGGGGCTTCCAGCCCCAGCATTTT. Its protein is CATSRGTGGFQPQHF.